This is a list of T cell receptor beta chains from one sample in a study of beta chain features in type 1 diabetes. Clones were read by immunoSEQ multiplex PCR, and TCRdb kept only the in-frame ones, dropping some. This sample yields roughly 340,000 clones, of which roughly 13% are seen a single time; around 0.016% belongs to the top ten. The material sequenced was naive CD4+ T cells from blood. These receptor sequences come from a woman in her late teens or twenties with type 1 diabetes. The CDR3 runs from the conserved cysteine through the conserved F or W. The order of the fields is D gene, clone size, J gene, V gene, CDR3 DNA, CDR3 protein. The D gene is left open where the match is weak. Not all rows give a size; the values are once, few, many and, for expanded clones, a class.

d_call: -
clone_size: few
j_call: TRBJ2-2
v_call: TRBV9
cdr3_nt: TGTGCCAGCAGCGTCTTACAGGGTCGAGTCGGCACCGGGGAGCTGTTTTTT
cdr3_aa: CASSVLQGRVGTGELFF

d_call: TRBD1
clone_size: few
j_call: TRBJ1-4
v_call: TRBV29-1
cdr3_nt: TGCAGCGCCAGCCGGACAGGGGGCCCCAATGAAAAACTGTTTTTT
cdr3_aa: CSASRTGGPNEKLFF

d_call: -
clone_size: few
j_call: TRBJ2-2
v_call: TRBV27
cdr3_nt: TGTGCCAGCAGTTTAAGACTACCTAACACCGGGGAGCTGTTTTTT
cdr3_aa: CASSLRLPNTGELFF

d_call: TRBD1
clone_size: -
j_call: TRBJ1-2
v_call: TRBV5-6
cdr3_nt: TGTGCCAGCAGCTTGGGGGACAGAGATAACTATGGCTACACCTTC
cdr3_aa: CASSLGDRDNYGYTF

d_call: -
clone_size: few
j_call: TRBJ2-4
v_call: TRBV28
cdr3_nt: TGTGCCAGCAGTCCCCACGGGATACCGAACATTCAGTACTTC
cdr3_aa: CASSPHGIPNIQYF

d_call: TRBD1
clone_size: few
j_call: TRBJ1-5
v_call: TRBV4-3
cdr3_nt: TGCGCCAGCAGCCAAGACGACAGGGCAGAGCAGCCCCAGCATTTT
cdr3_aa: CASSQDDRAEQPQHF

d_call: -
clone_size: -
j_call: TRBJ1-3
v_call: TRBV30
cdr3_nt: TGTGCCTGGAGTCTACGGGGGGTCTCTGGAAACACCATATATTTT
cdr3_aa: CAWSLRGVSGNTIYF

d_call: -
clone_size: few
j_call: TRBJ2-1
v_call: TRBV7-2
cdr3_nt: TGTGCCAGCAGCGTACACCGGGACACCAATGAGCAGTTCTTC
cdr3_aa: CASSVHRDTNEQFF

d_call: -
clone_size: -
j_call: TRBJ1-2
v_call: TRBV30
cdr3_nt: TGTGCCTGGAGTGGACAGGAGAACTATGGCTACACCTTC
cdr3_aa: CAWSGQENYGYTF

d_call: TRBD2
clone_size: few
j_call: TRBJ2-3
v_call: TRBV19
cdr3_nt: TGTGCCAGTTCCCCGGGCCTAGCGGGGACAGATACGCAGTATTTT
cdr3_aa: CASSPGLAGTDTQYF

d_call: TRBD2
clone_size: -
j_call: TRBJ2-3
v_call: TRBV6-6
cdr3_nt: TGTGCCAGCATTTTTACTAGCGGGATGGGAGATACGCAGTATTTT
cdr3_aa: CASIFTSGMGDTQYF

d_call: -
clone_size: -
j_call: TRBJ1-2
v_call: TRBV2
cdr3_nt: TGTGCCAGCAGTGCCGAGTATGGCTACACCTTC
cdr3_aa: CASSAEYGYTF

d_call: TRBD2
clone_size: few
j_call: TRBJ2-3
v_call: TRBV7-2
cdr3_nt: TGTGCCAGCAGCCGACTAGCGGGAGGGCCAGATACGCAGTATTTT
cdr3_aa: CASSRLAGGPDTQYF

d_call: -
clone_size: -
j_call: TRBJ2-1
v_call: TRBV5-1
cdr3_nt: TGCGCCAGCAGCTTGGATTCGTCCTACAATGAGCAGTTCTTC
cdr3_aa: CASSLDSSYNEQFF

d_call: -
clone_size: -
j_call: TRBJ2-7
v_call: TRBV5-4
cdr3_nt: TGTGCCAGCAGCTTCCGGGACGGACTATCCTACGAGCAGTACTTC
cdr3_aa: CASSFRDGLSYEQYF

d_call: TRBD2
clone_size: -
j_call: TRBJ2-5
v_call: TRBV19
cdr3_nt: TGTGCCAGTAGGGCTAGCGGGAGGCAACAAGAGACCCAGTACTTC
cdr3_aa: CASRASGRQQETQYF

d_call: TRBD2
clone_size: few
j_call: TRBJ2-3
v_call: TRBV29-1
cdr3_nt: TGCAGCGTGCGGGGCGGGAGGGCACTTAGCACAGATACGCAGTATTTT
cdr3_aa: CSVRGGRALSTDTQYF

d_call: -
clone_size: -
j_call: TRBJ2-3
v_call: TRBV7-9
cdr3_nt: TGTGCCAGCAGCTGGGGGTCGTTAGCGGAAGATACGCAGTATTTT
cdr3_aa: CASSWGSLAEDTQYF

d_call: TRBD1
clone_size: few
j_call: TRBJ1-2
v_call: TRBV5-1
cdr3_nt: TGCGCCAGCAGCTTGAGGGACAGGCGAGAGGATGGCTACACCTTC
cdr3_aa: CASSLRDRREDGYTF

d_call: TRBD1
clone_size: -
j_call: TRBJ1-1
v_call: TRBV18
cdr3_nt: TGTGCCAGCTCGCCCACAGGGGGTAACACTGAAGCTTTCTTT
cdr3_aa: CASSPTGGNTEAFF

d_call: -
clone_size: few
j_call: TRBJ2-5
v_call: TRBV10-3
cdr3_nt: TGTGCCAACGGGGGAGGCGACGGGGAGACCCAGTACTTC
cdr3_aa: CANGGGDGETQYF

d_call: TRBD2
clone_size: -
j_call: TRBJ2-7
v_call: TRBV9
cdr3_nt: TGTGCCAGCAGCGTAGCTACCCCAGCGGGGGCCTACGAGCAGTACTTC
cdr3_aa: CASSVATPAGAYEQYF

d_call: TRBD2
clone_size: -
j_call: TRBJ2-3
v_call: TRBV18
cdr3_nt: TGTGCCAGCTCACCACTTGCTAGCGGGAGCCAAGGGGATACGCAGTATTTT
cdr3_aa: CASSPLASGSQGDTQYF

d_call: -
clone_size: few
j_call: TRBJ2-7
v_call: TRBV9
cdr3_nt: TGTGCCAGCAGCGTAGATGGAACAGAAAAGTACGAGCAGTACTTC
cdr3_aa: CASSVDGTEKYEQYF

d_call: TRBD1
clone_size: -
j_call: TRBJ1-2
v_call: TRBV10-3
cdr3_nt: TGTGCCATCACCGAGGGACAGGGTAACTATGGCTACACCTTC
cdr3_aa: CAITEGQGNYGYTF

d_call: -
clone_size: -
j_call: TRBJ1-1
v_call: TRBV28
cdr3_nt: TGTGCCAGCAGTTTATGGAGGGAGGAGAACACTGAAGCTTTCTTT
cdr3_aa: CASSLWREENTEAFF

d_call: -
clone_size: few
j_call: TRBJ1-1
v_call: TRBV19
cdr3_nt: TGTGCCAGTAATGGGGACAAAGCTGAAGCTTTCTTT
cdr3_aa: CASNGDKAEAFF

d_call: TRBD2
clone_size: -
j_call: TRBJ2-3
v_call: TRBV29-1
cdr3_nt: TGCAGCGTTGTTACCCTAGCGGGAGCTCCAGATACGCAGTATTTT
cdr3_aa: CSVVTLAGAPDTQYF

d_call: TRBD1
clone_size: few
j_call: TRBJ2-3
v_call: TRBV7-3
cdr3_nt: TGTGCCAGCAGCTTGAAACCGGGACAGGGGGCGCGAGATACGCAGTATTTT
cdr3_aa: CASSLKPGQGARDTQYF

d_call: -
clone_size: -
j_call: TRBJ2-7
v_call: TRBV30
cdr3_nt: TGTGCCTGGAGTACACAGGGCTACGAGCAGTACTTC
cdr3_aa: CAWSTQGYEQYF

d_call: TRBD2
clone_size: -
j_call: TRBJ2-1
v_call: TRBV15
cdr3_nt: TGTGCCACCAGGGTTTTGCGGGAGTCCTACAATGAGCAGTTCTTC
cdr3_aa: CATRVLRESYNEQFF

d_call: -
clone_size: few
j_call: TRBJ1-2
v_call: TRBV11-2
cdr3_nt: TGTGCCAGCAGCTTAGGGGGCGCCGCGGACACCTACTATGGCTACACCTTC
cdr3_aa: CASSLGGAADTYYGYTF

d_call: TRBD2
clone_size: few
j_call: TRBJ2-1
v_call: TRBV9
cdr3_nt: TGTGCCAGCAGCGTTGCGGGAGTGGGGGGTGAGCAGTTCTTC
cdr3_aa: CASSVAGVGGEQFF

d_call: -
clone_size: few
j_call: TRBJ2-5
v_call: TRBV5-3
cdr3_nt: TGTGCCAGCACCTCGGTTGGAGGAGAGACCCAGTACTTC
cdr3_aa: CASTSVGGETQYF

d_call: -
clone_size: -
j_call: TRBJ2-2
v_call: TRBV2
cdr3_nt: TGTGCCAGCTCAGGGTCTCTCGTTCCGGTGGGGGAGCTGTTTTTT
cdr3_aa: CASSGSLVPVGELFF